This paragraph reports one T cell receptor beta chain. The data originate from a study of CD8 T cells in Susac syndrome. A quantity of about 0.45 to 1 ug RNA underwent reverse transcription using random hexamers. Amplification of the TCR beta CDR3 was carried out by immunoSEQ multiplex PCR, which spanned a total of 54 Vbeta and 13 Jbeta segments. TCRdb re-called the immunoSEQ multiplex PCR reads with MiXCR, one entry per CDR3 protein. The sample carries about 120,000 distinct CDR3 sequences, around 94% recorded once. Germline values: CDR1 SGDLS, CDR2 YYNGEE. The CDR3 runs 16 residues. Trimming stripped 4 bases from V and 0 bases from J, with 14 bases between.

This receptor was obtained from a human donor in good health. Sequencing input: CD4+ T cells from PBMCs. J is TRBJ1-3 and V is TRBV9, with a tentative D call TRBD1 (6 bases). The DNA for the CDR3 is TGTGCCAGCAGCCTTCAACCAGGGGTCTCTGGAAACACCATATATTTT. Translated: CASSLQPGVSGNTIYF.